The 29 T cell receptor beta chains given below trace back to one sample, sequenced in a study of preoperative IRX-2 immunotherapy in early breast cancer. Specified treatment: preoperative locoregional IRX-2 cytokine immunotherapy. Profiling relied on immunoSEQ multiplex PCR, and the TCRdb table lists in-frame clones only, not all of them. The repertoire includes about 37,000 clones, roughly 80% of them detected once, and 1.5% sits in the top ten. The material sequenced was lymph node tissue, taken after IRX-2 immunotherapy. All receptors come from a human donor with breast cancer.

Comment on this clone: Germline and junction disagree at one end, which may indicate a read error. The V call is TRBV6-8, the J call TRBJ2-1; D gene unclear. The CDR3 contains 13 residues. Germline assignment: CDR1 MNHGY and CDR2 SAAAGT. The CDR3 DNA reads TGTGCCATCAGTGGTACCAACTCTTATGAGCAGTTCTTC. This translates into CAISGTNSYEQFF.

This chain uses TRBV4-1 with TRBJ1-2, with a weak D call TRBD1 (5 bases). The length of the CDR3 is 15 residues. Trimming pared 1 base from V and 4 bases from J, leaving 13 bases between. CDR1 and CDR2 from the germline V gene are MGHRA and YSYEKL. CDR3 residues: CASSQVSLTAYGYTF. In DNA, the CDR3 is TGCGCCAGCAGCCAAGTGTCTCTGACAGCCTATGGCTACACCTTC.

This clone was seen a handful of times. This chain links TRBV19 with TRBJ2-1; 13 nucleotides match TRBD2. CDR3 length: 16 residues. The junction had 8 bases not matched to a gene; V was cut back by 3 bases and J by 9 bases. CDR1 and CDR2 (germline): LNHDA, SQIVND (reference sequence). CDR3 sequence: CASSIGTSGARSEQFF. As DNA, the CDR3 is TGTGCCAGTAGTATCGGGACTAGCGGGGCCCGTAGTGAGCAGTTCTTC.

This clone was detected only once. The V and J genes are TRBV6-8 and TRBJ1-6; TRBD1 matches at 8 bases. Germline V CDR1 and CDR2: MNHGY, SAAAGT. This CDR3 region has 16 residues. V was pared by 8 bases and J by 9 bases, with 15 bases of the junction left unmatched. Written as DNA, the CDR3 is TGTGCCAGCCGTACTAAGGCCGGGGACAGGCGTTCACCCCTCCACTTT. Protein product: CASRTKAGDRRSPLHF.

The V and J genes are TRBV6-8 and TRBJ2-7; TRBD2 aligns across 11 bases. Germline V lookup: CDR1 MNHGY, CDR2 SAAAGT. The CDR3 totals 15 residues. The J segment lost 2 bases and the V segment lost 10 bases, leaving 10 bases of the junction unmatched. CDR3 amino acids: CATKSLAGGTYEQYF. CDR3 bases: TGTGCCACCAAAAGTTTAGCGGGGGGGACCTACGAGCAGTACTTC.

This sequence joins TRBV28 and TRBJ1-2, with D unclear. The CDR3 contains 14 residues. CDR1 is MDHEN, CDR2 SYDVKM, per germline. The V and J ends lost 3 bases and 4 bases respectively, with 12 bases between them. CDR3 protein: CASSFILGPYGYTF. The CDR3 DNA sequence: TGTGCCAGCAGTTTTATTCTAGGGCCCTATGGCTACACCTTC.

This clone was seen more than once but under ten times. This rearrangement joins TRBV11-3 to TRBJ1-4; a possible D gene is TRBD1 (6 bases). The V end lost 0 bases, the J end lost 8 bases, and 13 bases lay between the germline ends. CDR3 length: 15 amino acids. Looked up from germline, CDR1 is SGHNT and CDR2 is YENEEA. The CDR3: CASSLEGGVEEKLFF. In DNA form, the CDR3 reads TGTGCCAGCAGCTTAGAAGGGGGGGTAGAAGAAAAACTGTTTTTT.

The gene calls are TRBV10-3 and TRBJ1-2; D is perhaps TRBD1 (5 bases). The CDR3 is made up of 15 amino acids. In germline, CDR1 is ENHRY, CDR2 SYGVKD. The V and J ends lost 2 bases and 0 bases respectively, with 10 bases between them. The DNA for the CDR3 is TGTGCCATCAGTGAGAGGGACGGTACTAACTATGGCTACACCTTC. Translating it yields CAISERDGTNYGYTF.

This clone was recorded only once. The chain has TRBV25-1 and TRBJ2-5; D might be TRBD2 (7 bases). Germline values: CDR1 MGHDK, CDR2 SYGVNS. CDR3 length: 16 amino acids. Trimming left V 6 bases short and J 2 bases short, with 19 bases between. The CDR3 bases are TGTGCCAGCAGCCCCCCCCACAGGGAGGGTCAAGAGACCCAGTACTTC. Residues: CASSPPHREGQETQYF. The full variable domain, completed using reference TRBV25-1 and TRBJ2-5, is EADIYQTPRYLVIGTGKKITLECSQTMGHDKMYWYQQDPGMELHLIHYSYGVNSTEKGDLSSESTVSRIRTEHFPLTLESARPSHTSQYLCASSPPHREGQETQYFGPGTRLLVL.

The chain employs TRBV6-8 and TRBJ1-2; D is possibly TRBD1 (5 bases). Germline CDR1 and CDR2: MNHGY and SAAAGT. V shed 5 bases and J shed 10 bases, with 20 bases lying between them. The CDR3 has 14 amino acids. CDR3 coding DNA: TGTGCCAGCAGTGGATTCCGGGACTCCGATGACTACACCTTC. It specifies CASSGFRDSDDYTF.

The table lists this clone with a count of one. This chain uses TRBV5-1 with TRBJ1-6; TRBD1 might be the D (6 bases). Germline CDR1 is SGHRS and CDR2 is YFSETQ. The CDR3 runs to 17 residues. Trimming removed 4 bases at V and 0 bases at J, with 14 bases between. In DNA form, the CDR3 reads TGCGCCAGCAGCCCGGTAGGGGGAGTCTCCTATAATTCACCCCTCCACTTT. Its translation is CASSPVGGVSYNSPLHF.

This clone was found once. This sequence joins TRBV5-1 and TRBJ1-2; D gene ambiguous. The CDR3 covers 14 residues. Trimming pared 4 bases from V and 0 bases from J, leaving 10 bases between. The germline CDR1 and CDR2 sequences are SGHRS and YFSETQ. The CDR3 spells CASSPGGANYGYTF. The DNA for the CDR3 is TGCGCCAGCAGCCCCGGCGGGGCTAACTATGGCTACACCTTC.

The chain couples TRBV5-1 to TRBJ2-1, with 7 bases that match TRBD1. Germline CDR1 and CDR2: SGHRS and YFSETQ. V lost 0 bases to trimming and J lost 4 bases; unmatched junction nucleotides: 22. The CDR3 has 21 amino acids. This chain's CDR3 is CASSLGLRGQLAANRYNEQFF. Written as DNA, the CDR3 is TGCGCCAGCAGCTTGGGGTTAAGGGGACAGCTCGCCGCCAATCGATACAATGAGCAGTTCTTC.

Written as DNA, the CDR3 is TGCGCCAGCAGCCTCGACGGGGGGATGAACACTGAAGCTTTCTTT. This gives the protein CASSLDGGMNTEAFF. This sequence joins TRBV10-2 and TRBJ1-1; D possibly corresponds to TRBD1 (5 bases). V dropped 6 bases and J dropped 0 bases, with 14 bases sitting between them. The CDR3 runs 15 residues. Germline assignment: CDR1 WSHSY and CDR2 SAAADI.

The chain uses TRBV6-8 and TRBJ2-3, with D unresolved. Germline V gives CDR1 MNHGY, CDR2 SAAAGT. There are 14 residues in the CDR3. Trimming left V 5 bases short and J 1 base short, with 10 bases between. CDR3 DNA: TGTGCCAGCAGTGCCTTCCGGGGCACAGATACGCAGTATTTT. Amino acid sequence: CASSAFRGTDTQYF.

The V and J genes are TRBV11-3 and TRBJ2-2; D might be TRBD1 (5 bases). The CDR3 loop spans 15 amino acids. V dropped 7 bases and J dropped 2 bases, with 14 bases sitting between them. Germline loops: CDR1 SGHNT, CDR2 YENEEA. The CDR3 is CASISVTENTGELFF. The CDR3 DNA reads TGTGCCAGCATTTCCGTGACAGAAAACACCGGGGAGCTGTTTTTT.

The chain joins TRBV28 to TRBJ2-1; 9 bases are shared with TRBD1. CDR1 is MDHEN, CDR2 SYDVKM, per germline. V was clipped by 2 bases and J by 3 bases; unmatched bases: 2. This CDR3 comprises 15 residues. The CDR3 sequence: CASSLRTGVYNEQFF. The CDR3 region has the DNA TGTGCCAGCAGTTTAAGGACAGGGGTCTACAATGAGCAGTTCTTC.

The chain employs TRBV5-1 and TRBJ2-5; the D gene could be TRBD1 or TRBD2 (5 bases each). This CDR3 is 17 amino acids long. Germline CDR1 reads SGHRS; CDR2 reads YFSETQ. Between the trimmed V and J ends, which lost 1 base and 5 bases, there was a span of 21 bases. The CDR3 reads CASSLYSGTQGAETQYF. The CDR3 DNA sequence: TGCGCCAGCAGCTTGTATTCCGGGACCCAAGGCGCGGAGACCCAGTACTTC.

V and J are TRBV11-3 and TRBJ1-1, with no clear D. Germline V gene sequence: CDR1 SGHNT, CDR2 YENEEA. With 2 bases removed from V and 4 bases from J, the gap between germline ends came to 11 bases. The CDR3 loop spans 14 amino acids. In DNA form, the CDR3 reads TGTGCCAGCAGCTTATCTCGGTCGAGCACTGAAGCTTTCTTT. Translated: CASSLSRSSTEAFF.

CDR3 in DNA: TGTGCCAGCAGCTTGGAGGGCATACAAGAGACCCAGTACTTC. This encodes CASSLEGIQETQYF. V and J are TRBV7-4 and TRBJ2-5; the D gene is possibly TRBD2 (6 bases). The CDR3 loop spans 14 amino acids. The V gene lost 3 bases and the J gene lost 2 bases, with 10 bases spanning the gap. CDR1 and CDR2 from the germline V gene are SGHVT and SQSDAQ.

The CDR3: CASSLEGSLNTEAFF. CDR3 nucleotide sequence: TGTGCCAGCAGCTTAGAGGGGAGTCTGAACACTGAAGCTTTCTTT. The chain is built from TRBV7-4 and TRBJ1-1, with a tentative D call TRBD1 (5 bases). Per the germline V gene, CDR1 is SGHVT and CDR2 is SQSDAQ. This CDR3 contains 15 residues. V was clipped by 1 base and J by 0 bases, with 9 bases between them.

The chain couples TRBV6-8 to TRBJ1-4; 12 nucleotides line up with TRBD1. This CDR3 is 16 amino acids long. V was pared by 7 bases and J by 7 bases, with 10 bases of the junction left unmatched. The germline gives CDR1 MNHGY, CDR2 SAAAGT. The DNA of the CDR3 is TGTGCCAGCAAGGGACAGGGGGCTATCGCTCCTGAAAAACTGTTTTTT. Its translation: CASKGQGAIAPEKLFF.

V is TRBV11-3 and J is TRBJ2-3; the D call may be TRBD1 or TRBD2 (8 bases each). Germline CDR1 SGHNT, CDR2 YENEEA. This CDR3 contains 19 residues. V was cut by 4 bases and J by 1 base, with 24 bases left in between. CDR3 nucleotides: TGTGCCAGCAGCTCTGGGCAGGGGGCAAGTAGCGGGGGCACAGATACGCAGTATTTT. Its protein product is CASSSGQGASSGGTDTQYF.

The chain combines TRBV7-8 with TRBJ2-3; TRBD1 agrees at 7 bases. Germline V CDR1 and CDR2: SGHVS, FQNEAQ. The CDR3 has 14 residues. Losses at the gene ends were 5 bases for V and 4 bases for J; bases not matched to a gene: 6. The CDR3 sequence: CASSTDRAADTQYF. The CDR3 DNA follows: TGTGCCAGCAGCACCGACAGGGCTGCAGATACGCAGTATTTT.

This clone has a handful of counts. This chain connects TRBV11-3 to TRBJ2-3; 7 nucleotides line up with TRBD1. J was trimmed by 6 bases and V by 6 bases; bases with no gene match: 12. The CDR3 is 15 residues long. CDR1 SGHNT and CDR2 YENEEA come from the germline V gene. The CDR3 loop is CASSWGQPHKDTQYF. CDR3 sequence (DNA): TGTGCCAGCAGTTGGGGACAGCCTCACAAGGATACGCAGTATTTT.

The chain is built from TRBV19 and TRBJ2-5, with 8 bases aligning to TRBD2. The CDR3 has 15 residues. Germline V gives CDR1 LNHDA, CDR2 SQIVND (reference sequence). With V trimmed by 3 bases and J by 2 bases, 5 bases remained unmatched. CDR3 bases: TGTGCCAGTAGTATCAGGGCGGGGGGTCAAGAGACCCAGTACTTC. It translates to CASSIRAGGQETQYF.

The chain links TRBV19 to TRBJ2-2; 10 nucleotides match TRBD1. The V and J ends lost 7 bases and 2 bases, in that order; junction bases with no gene match: 7. The CDR3 is 16 amino acids. Germline CDR1 reads LNHDA; CDR2 reads SQIVND (reference sequence). The CDR3 DNA reads as TGTGCCAGTATTCGGGGACAGGGGCGAAACACCGGGGAGCTGTTTTTT. This codes for CASIRGQGRNTGELFF.

This clone showed up just a few times. V gene TRBV6-8 combines with J gene TRBJ1-5; D remains unclear. Germline V lookup: CDR1 MNHGY, CDR2 SAAAGT. V lost 6 bases to trimming and J lost 4 bases, with 10 bases between them. This CDR3 comprises 13 residues. The CDR3 bases are TGTGCCAGCAGGAAACTGGGGAATCAGCCCCAGCATTTT. This codes for CASRKLGNQPQHF.

V usage is TRBV5-1 and J usage is TRBJ1-2; the D is unclear. Trimming removed 0 bases from V and 1 base from J, with 10 bases in between. The CDR3 covers 15 residues. Germline lookup yields CDR1 SGHRS and CDR2 YFSETQ. For the CDR3, the DNA is TGCGCCAGCAGCTTGGGGTCAGCGAATAACTATGGCTACACCTTC. Translating gives CASSLGSANNYGYTF.